This T cell receptor beta chain was captured by sequencing in a study of CD8 T cells in Susac syndrome. Study-wide findings and caveats: The study recognized that its TCR sequencing and HLA analysis covered a relatively small number of individuals. Clonal expansion was not observed in the Susac syndrome CD4+ T cell repertoires.

TCR beta from blood CD8+ and CD4+ T cells was sequenced. Diagnostic criteria defined recently for definite or probable disease were met by the Susac syndrome patients. With 4 bases clipped from V and 2 bases from J, the junction kept 6 bases outside the gene matches. The CDR3 is 15 residues long. Germline V lookup: CDR1 SQVTM, CDR2 ANQGSEA. It was with random hexamers that about 0.45 to 1 ug RNA was reverse transcribed. TCRdb called the immunoSEQ multiplex PCR reads again in MiXCR, with one record for every CDR3 protein. Of about 180,000 distinct CDR3 sequences in the sample, about 96% are singletons; the top ten hold less than 0.15%. As for this clonotype: Its antigen is unknown.

Specimen: CD4+ T cells from PBMCs. The chain recombines TRBV29-1 with TRBJ2-1; 9 nucleotides align to TRBD2. The receptor comes from a human donor with Susac syndrome. The CDR3 nucleotides are TGCAGCGTTGGAGCTCTAGCGGGGCCCTACAATGAGCAGTTCTTC. Translating gives CSVGALAGPYNEQFF.